The entry below describes one T cell receptor beta chain. Its antigen is currently unknown. 13 Jbeta primers and 60 Vbeta primers were used for the PCR. The repertoire was sequenced with immunoSEQ multiplex PCR; TCRdb's copy has only in-frame clones and lacks some. The repertoire holds 150,000 or so clones, with roughly 81% as singletons. This specimen belongs to a study of cytomegalovirus exposure and HLA in healthy donors. V lost 7 bases, J lost 0 bases, and 12 bases lay in between. This CDR3 spans 14 amino acids. Germline V lookup: CDR1 ENHRY, CDR2 SYGVKD. Study results and limitations: In an earlier analysis, most TCR beta V segments were productive about 90% or about 30% of the time. Presence/absence analyses rested on an assumption that sequencing depth was roughly uniform across donors.

This sequence originates from a woman under 30 in good health and CMV-seropositive. The chain uses TRBV10-3 and TRBJ1-1; D not certain. The specimen was PBMCs. The CDR3 sequence: CAITENSMNTEAFF. CDR3 DNA: TGTGCCATCACCGAAAACAGTATGAACACTGAAGCTTTCTTT.